This T cell receptor beta chain is from a study of blood T cell repertoires in COVID-19. Study summary: Samples representing acute and convalescent COVID-19 were sourced from the United States, Italy and Spain. Sources were T cells, B-cell-depleted T cells, or PBMCs; the material itself was cDNA or gDNA.

CDR1 and CDR2 from the germline V gene are MNHEY and SVGAGI. The CDR3 contains 14 residues. The J segment lost 4 bases and the V segment lost 2 bases, leaving 3 bases of the junction unmatched. While infection was still active, Seattle patients were enrolled and then followed longitudinally. In the source study's methods: Amplification from reference gene primers served as the basis for estimated nucleated cell counts. Only in-frame clones appear in the TCRdb table, and some are missing; sequencing was by immunoSEQ multiplex PCR. The V and J calls and clone size come from that table; D and trimming were worked out from the DNA. Here the sample spans about 340,000 clones, about 89% being singletons.

The material sequenced was peripheral blood. This chain connects TRBV6-5 to TRBJ2-7, with TRBD1 identical over 9 bases. This TCR came from a woman in her forties or fifties with COVID-19, enrolled during active disease. CDR3 bases: TGTGCCAGCAGTTACCGGGACAGGGCGTACGAGCAGTACTTC. Encoded protein: CASSYRDRAYEQYF.